A selection of T cell receptor beta chains follows, all from one sample in a study of blood T cell repertoires in COVID-19. The table came from immunoSEQ multiplex PCR; TCRdb's copy has only in-frame clones and leaves some out. This sample has 100,000 or so clones; just over 90% occur once, and the top ten carry more than 0.85%. Sequenced input: peripheral blood. These receptors all come from a man between 60 and 70 years old with acute or convalescent COVID-19. Both conserved end residues are part of each CDR3. D genes are given only for firm matches. Rows may omit the clone size; those that give it use once, few, many or a size class.

clone_size	v_call	d_call	j_call	cdr3_aa	cdr3_nt
NA	TRBV27	TRBD1	TRBJ1-5	CASRPSDRVGNQPQHF	TGTGCCAGCAGGCCCTCCGACAGGGTTGGCAATCAGCCCCAGCATTTT
NA	TRBV3-1/TRBV3-2	TRBD1	TRBJ1-4	CASSQMTGSSEKLFF	TGTGCCAGCAGCCAGATGACAGGGTCTTCTGAAAAACTGTTTTTT
NA	TRBV9	NA	TRBJ2-1	CASSVGGHPGVNEQFF	TGTGCCAGCAGCGTAGGAGGGCACCCTGGGGTGAATGAGCAGTTCTTC
NA	TRBV5-1	TRBD2	TRBJ2-7	CASSLIAGPYEQYF	TGCGCCAGCAGCTTGATAGCGGGTCCCTACGAGCAGTACTTC
NA	TRBV7-8	TRBD2	TRBJ2-2	CASSFGAGTSGTGGELFF	TGTGCCAGCAGCTTTGGGGCCGGGACTAGCGGGACGGGCGGGGAGCTGTTTTTT
NA	TRBV12-3/TRBV12-4	NA	TRBJ2-5	CASRQGPETQYF	TGTGCCAGCAGACAGGGTCCTGAGACCCAGTACTTC
NA	TRBV5-1	NA	TRBJ1-2	CASSLGDRQGSYGYTF	TGCGCCAGCAGCTTGGGCGATAGGCAGGGAAGCTATGGCTACACCTTC
NA	TRBV12-3/TRBV12-4	NA	TRBJ2-2	CASSEEETGELFF	TGTGCCAGCAGTGAAGAGGAAACCGGGGAGCTGTTTTTT
NA	TRBV11-2	TRBD1	TRBJ2-7	CASSLPGRGNNEQYF	TGTGCCAGCAGCTTACCGGGCAGGGGGAATAACGAGCAGTACTTC
NA	TRBV5-4	TRBD2	TRBJ2-1	CASMLAGSSYNEQFF	TGTGCCAGCATGCTAGCGGGCAGCTCCTACAATGAGCAGTTCTTC
NA	TRBV5-1	NA	TRBJ2-1	CASSPGTSVGSYNEQFF	TGCGCCAGCAGCCCTGGGACTTCGGTCGGGTCCTACAATGAGCAGTTCTTC
once	TRBV11-3	NA	TRBJ1-6	CASSPSRFNSPLHF	TGTGCCAGCAGCCCGTCACGGTTTAATTCACCCCTCCACTTT
once	TRBV27	NA	TRBJ1-2	CASSFWPGGENYGYTF	TGTGCCAGCAGTTTTTGGCCGGGAGGGGAAAACTATGGCTACACCTTC
NA	TRBV24-1	TRBD1	TRBJ1-2	CATSDTTTGRHGYTF	TGTGCCACCAGTGACACTACGACAGGGCGCCATGGCTACACCTTC
NA	TRBV7-6	NA	TRBJ2-3	CASSLAGTLTSTDTQYF	TGTGCCAGCAGCTTAGCAGGGACACTAACTAGCACAGATACGCAGTATTTT
once	TRBV28	TRBD1	TRBJ1-5	CASSLVWGQGYQPQHF	TGTGCCAGCAGTTTAGTTTGGGGACAGGGCTATCAGCCCCAGCATTTT
NA	TRBV14	NA	TRBJ2-7	CASSQGGVTYEQYF	TGTGCCAGCAGCCAAGGGGGAGTTACCTACGAGCAGTACTTC
NA	TRBV28	NA	TRBJ1-1	CASSPRPGEAFF	TGTGCCAGCAGCCCGAGACCGGGTGAAGCTTTCTTT
few	TRBV6-5	NA	TRBJ1-2	CASSHDSYDGYTF	TGTGCCAGCAGTCACGACAGTTATGATGGCTACACCTTC
NA	TRBV5-1	NA	TRBJ1-2	CASSSSGPFYGYTF	TGCGCCAGCAGCTCGTCAGGCCCCTTCTATGGCTACACCTTC
NA	TRBV3-1/TRBV3-2	NA	TRBJ2-5	CASSHRNLQETQYF	TGTGCCAGCAGCCACCGAAACTTACAAGAGACCCAGTACTTC
NA	TRBV7-9	TRBD1	TRBJ2-5	CASSPGTGDSIGAQYF	TGTGCCAGCAGCCCCGGGACAGGGGACTCTATCGGGGCCCAGTACTTC
NA	TRBV19	NA	TRBJ1-3	CASRSSGNTIYF	TGTGCCAGTAGGAGTTCTGGAAACACCATATATTTT
NA	TRBV5-1	NA	TRBJ2-2	CASRLGTRNTGELFF	TGCGCCAGCAGACTGGGGACAAGAAACACCGGGGAGCTGTTTTTT
NA	TRBV6-5	TRBD1	TRBJ2-2	CASKQGATGELFF	TGTGCCAGCAAACAGGGGGCAACCGGGGAGCTGTTTTTT
NA	TRBV28	NA	TRBJ2-7	CASSLWAAEGQYYEQYF	TGTGCCAGCAGTTTATGGGCAGCCGAAGGACAGTACTACGAGCAGTACTTC
NA	TRBV3-1/TRBV3-2	TRBD1	TRBJ1-3	CASSQTDRGRSIYF	TGTGCCAGCAGCCAAACCGACAGGGGAAGGTCCATATATTTT
NA	TRBV5-4	TRBD1	TRBJ2-3	CASSLDRGADTQYF	TGTGCCAGCAGCCTGGACAGGGGAGCAGATACGCAGTATTTT
NA	TRBV11-3	NA	TRBJ1-1	CASSSPGRGNTEAFF	TGTGCCAGCAGCTCCCCCGGTCGGGGGAACACTGAAGCTTTCTTT
NA	TRBV11-3	TRBD2	TRBJ2-5	CASSPRTSGSETQYF	TGTGCCAGCAGCCCCCGAACTAGCGGGAGCGAGACCCAGTACTTC
NA	TRBV6-1	NA	TRBJ2-1	CASSDTPDRFYNEQFF	TGTGCCAGCAGTGACACCCCAGACAGGTTCTACAATGAGCAGTTCTTC
NA	TRBV7-9	TRBD1	TRBJ1-5	CASRGQGDQPQHF	TGTGCCAGCAGGGGACAGGGGGATCAGCCCCAGCATTTT
NA	TRBV11-2	NA	TRBJ1-2	CASSPRTQSAGYTF	TGTGCCAGCAGCCCGAGGACTCAGTCGGCTGGCTACACCTTC
NA	TRBV20-1	NA	TRBJ1-4	CSASRGGAQLFF	TGCAGTGCTAGTAGGGGGGGGGCTCAACTGTTTTTT
NA	TRBV6-5	NA	TRBJ2-7	CASSYFYRSYEQYF	TGTGCCAGCAGTTACTTTTATAGATCCTACGAGCAGTACTTC
few	TRBV29-1	NA	TRBJ2-4	CSAGGGRTPVDIQYF	TGCAGCGCTGGGGGGGGCAGGACACCCGTCGACATTCAGTACTTC